This TCR beta chain was found in a study of T cells in Graves' hyperthyroidism and ophthalmopathy. TCR beta CDR3 regions were amplified from RNA transcripts. The HTBI primer set drove a first-round RT-PCR of the TCR CDR3. Using its own MiXCR run on the multiplex PCR reads, TCRdb lists one record per CDR3 protein. The table lists roughly 400,000 distinct CDR3 sequences, about an eighth of them singletons, with under 30% in the top ten. Notes on this clonotype: At one end the junction does not follow the germline gene, possibly because of a read error.

The CDR3 is made up of 15 amino acids. CDR1 is SGHDN and CDR2 is FVKESK in the germline V gene. The rearrangement uses TRBV14 and TRBJ2-1, with 11 nucleotides matching TRBD2. This receptor was obtained from a man aged 45 to 65 with Graves' ophthalmopathy. The source material was blood. The CDR3 protein is CASSHLAGGYHEQFF. The CDR3 nucleotides read TGTGCCAGCAGCCATCTAGCGGGAGGCTACCATGAGCAGTTCTTC.